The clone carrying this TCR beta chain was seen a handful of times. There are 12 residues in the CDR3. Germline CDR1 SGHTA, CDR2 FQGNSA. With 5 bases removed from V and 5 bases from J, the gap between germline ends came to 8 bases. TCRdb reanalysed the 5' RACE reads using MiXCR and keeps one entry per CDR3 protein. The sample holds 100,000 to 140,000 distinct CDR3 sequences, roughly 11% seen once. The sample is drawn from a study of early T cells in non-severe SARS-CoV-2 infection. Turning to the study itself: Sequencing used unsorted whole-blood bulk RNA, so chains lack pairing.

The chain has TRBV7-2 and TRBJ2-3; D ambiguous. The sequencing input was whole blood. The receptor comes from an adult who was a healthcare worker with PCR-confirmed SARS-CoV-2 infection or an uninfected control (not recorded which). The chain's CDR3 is CASSVGRDTQYF. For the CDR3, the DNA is TGTGCCAGCAGCGTTGGTAGAGATACGCAGTATTTT. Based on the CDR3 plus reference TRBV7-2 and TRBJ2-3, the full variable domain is GAGVSQSPSNKVTEKGKDVELRCDPISGHTALYWYRQSLGQGLEFLIYFQGNSAPDKSGLPSDRFSAERTGGSVSTLTIQRTQQEDSAVYLCASSVGRDTQYFGPGTRLTVL.